The source of this T cell receptor (beta chain) is a study of cytomegalovirus exposure and HLA in healthy donors. The CDR3 spans 16 residues. With 0 bases clipped from V and 7 bases from J, the junction kept 10 bases outside the gene matches. CDR1 and CDR2 from the germline V gene are ENHRY and SYGVKD. To note about this clone: Its antigen is not identified.

General study points: Indistinguishability led to the exclusion of some V segments, TRBV6-2 and TRBV6-3 included.

PCR used 60 Vbeta primers and 13 Jbeta primers. Assay used: immunoSEQ multiplex PCR; TCRdb lists only in-frame clones, some missing. The sample records under 150,000 clones, around 60% being singletons. The genes are TRBV10-3 and TRBJ2-3, with TRBD2 matching 7 bases. The sequence derives from a middle-aged man in good health and CMV-seropositive. Sequenced material: PBMCs. The CDR3 DNA sequence: TGTGCCATCAGTGAGTCGACGGGTAGCGGGTTACATACGCAGTATTTT. Protein product: CAISESTGSGLHTQYF.